This T cell receptor (beta chain) comes out of a study of OX40 agonist ivuxolimab in advanced cancers. Study as a whole: Treatment of patients was with ivuxolimab, an agonistic anti-OX40 (CD134) antibody.

The table came from immunoSEQ multiplex PCR; TCRdb's copy has only in-frame clones and leaves some out. The table includes roughly 80,000 clones, approximately 85% detected once. V was clipped by 4 bases and J by 2 bases, with 12 bases between them. Per germline, CDR1 LNHDA and CDR2 SQIVND (reference sequence). The CDR3 contains 15 residues. The sequencing here drew on CD4+ or CD8+ T cells sorted from blood, taken in a trial of the OX40 agonist ivuxolimab. This chain uses TRBV19 with TRBJ1-5; no clear D gene. The TCR originated in an adult with an advanced solid tumor such as melanoma, head and neck, liver or kidney cancer. Here the CDR3 reads CASSRNTLGNQPQHF. CDR3 in DNA: TGTGCCAGTAGTAGGAACACGTTAGGCAATCAGCCCCAGCATTTT.